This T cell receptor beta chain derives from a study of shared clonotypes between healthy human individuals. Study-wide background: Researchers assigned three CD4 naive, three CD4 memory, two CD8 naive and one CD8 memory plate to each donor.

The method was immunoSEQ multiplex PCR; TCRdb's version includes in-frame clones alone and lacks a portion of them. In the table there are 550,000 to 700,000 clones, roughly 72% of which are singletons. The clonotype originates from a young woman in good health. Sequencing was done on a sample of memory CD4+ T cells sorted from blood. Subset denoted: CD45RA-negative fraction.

CDR3 sequence: CASKGRGFGNEQFF. CDR3 bases: TGTGCCAGTAAAGGCAGGGGGTTTGGCAATGAGCAGTTCTTC. V gene TRBV19 combines with J gene TRBJ2-1, with 7 bases aligning to TRBD1. V lost 7 bases to trimming and J lost 6 bases; unmatched junction nucleotides: 9. Germline-derived CDR1 and CDR2 are LNHDA and SQIVND (reference sequence). CDR3 length equals 14 residues. Full variable domain (missing parts from reference TRBV19 and TRBJ2-1): DGGITQSPKYLFRKEGQNVTLSCEQNLNHDAMYWYRQDPGQGLRLIYYSQIVNDFQKGDIAEGYSVSREKKESFPLTVTSAQKNPTAFYLCASKGRGFGNEQFFGPGTRLTVL.